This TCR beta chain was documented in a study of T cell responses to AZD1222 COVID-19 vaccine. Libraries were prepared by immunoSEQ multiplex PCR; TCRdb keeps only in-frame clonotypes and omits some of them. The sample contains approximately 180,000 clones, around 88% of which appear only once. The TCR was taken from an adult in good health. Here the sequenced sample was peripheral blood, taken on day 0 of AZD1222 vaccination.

CDR3 sequence: CASSQGLEGDNQPQHF. CDR3 sequence (DNA): TGCGCCAGCAGCCAAGGGTTGGAGGGGGACAATCAGCCCCAGCATTTT. V and J are TRBV4-1 and TRBJ1-5; weak D call: TRBD1 (6 bases). The CDR3 is made up of 16 amino acids. Germline CDR1 MGHRA, CDR2 YSYEKL. Trimming took off 1 base at V and 3 bases at J, with 13 bases between the two ends.